This T cell receptor (beta chain) was retrieved from a study of identical twins. This CDR3 region has 14 residues. Germline values: CDR1 SEHNR, CDR2 FQNEAQ (reference sequence). The junction had 5 bases not matched to a gene; V was cut back by 5 bases and J by 6 bases. TCRdb re-derived calls from the 5' RACE reads in MiXCR, one entry per CDR3 protein. The sample lists about 890,000 distinct CDR3 sequences; roughly an eighth were seen once. This sample also belongs to another study, concerning yellow fever vaccine responses in identical twins.

The chain combines TRBV7-9 with TRBJ1-3; 9 bases fit TRBD1. Sequencing was performed on PBMCs. The receptor's source is a young woman in good health. The CDR3 sequence is CASSTWTGENTIYF. The CDR3 DNA is TGTGCCAGCAGCACCTGGACAGGGGAAAACACCATATATTTT.